The T cell receptor beta chain described here comes from a study of blood T cell repertoires in COVID-19. Looking at the study overall: The cDNA or gDNA used as material had been derived from T cells, B-cell-depleted T cells, or PBMCs.

Germline-derived CDR1 and CDR2 are SNHLY and FYNNEI. Between the trimmed V and J ends, which lost 3 bases and 0 bases, there was a span of 6 bases. This CDR3 has 13 amino acids. Participant ages covered roughly 18 to 89 years across 25 or so US areas. TCRdb keeps only in-frame clones here, not all; method: immunoSEQ multiplex PCR. The repertoire includes 300,000 to 500,000 clones, roughly 90% of them detected once, and more than 2% sits in the top ten. The sample consisted of PBMCs or T cells enriched from blood (not recorded which). The chain recombines TRBV2 with TRBJ2-7; D perhaps matches TRBD2 (5 bases). The TCR originated in a woman in her thirties or forties with acute COVID-19. The CDR3 nucleotides are TGTGCCAGCAGTGATGGGAGCTCCTACGAGCAGTACTTC. Protein sequence: CASSDGSSYEQYF.